One and the same sample provided the 5 T cell receptor beta chains below, sequenced in a study of beta chain features in type 1 diabetes. Points from the study as a whole: Shortening of TCRB CDR3s, moderate but significant, appeared in all four CD4+ subsets of Type 1 diabetes patients.

Every bit of the isolated RNA underwent reverse transcription, so sequencing read expressed TCRB transcripts. Sequencing was performed with immunoSEQ multiplex PCR; in TCRdb, only in-frame clones are kept and a portion is missing. The sample yields over 120,000 clones, less than 15% seen once. Which antigens these TCRs recognize remains unknown. The sequenced sample was central memory CD4+ T cells from blood. The receptors originated from a man aged 18 to 30 with type 1 diabetes.

The CDR3 coding sequence is TGTGCCAGCAGCCCCCTAGCGGTTCTTTCCACCGGGGAGCTGTTTTTT. Residues: CASSPLAVLSTGELFF. This chain uses TRBV7-8 with TRBJ2-2; 7 positions match TRBD2. CDR3 length equals 16 residues. With 5 bases clipped from V and 4 bases from J, the junction kept 10 bases outside the gene matches. Germline CDR1 and CDR2: SGHVS and FQNEAQ.

V and J are TRBV13 and TRBJ1-3, with D possibly being TRBD1 (5 bases). The CDR3 runs to 15 residues. Germline assignment: CDR1 PRHDT and CDR2 FYEKMQ (reference sequence). V was clipped by 5 bases and J by 4 bases, with 15 bases between them. The CDR3 is CASSNHGAGGNTIYF. CDR3 coding DNA: TGTGCCAGCAGCAATCACGGGGCAGGAGGAAACACCATATATTTT. The variable domain in full, with the rest retrieved from reference TRBV13 and TRBJ1-3, is AAGVIQSPRHLIKEKRETATLKCYPIPRHDTVYWYQQGPGQDPQFLISFYEKMQSDKGSIPDRFSAQQFSDYHSELNMSSLELGDSALYFCASSNHGAGGNTIYFGEGSWLTVV.

This clone was seen a handful of times. This chain uses TRBV6-7 with TRBJ2-2; 10 positions match TRBD1. TRBV6-7 is filed as an ORF, its function uncertain. Unmatched junction bases numbered 5, after V lost 2 bases and J lost 2 bases. This CDR3 comprises 17 residues. The CDR3 bases are TGTGCCAGCAGTTACGGCCGGGACAGGGGTAACACCGGGGAGCTGTTTTTT. Translated, it gives CASSYGRDRGNTGELFF.

Written as DNA, the CDR3 is TGCGCCAGCAGTGAGTCGAGACAGGGGGGGACTGAAGCTTTCTTT. It specifies CASSESRQGGTEAFF. The J gene is TRBJ1-1, the V gene TRBV10-1; 9 bases map to TRBD1. Per the germline V gene, CDR1 is WNHNN and CDR2 is SYGVQD (reference sequence). The CDR3 totals 15 residues. V gave up 0 bases and J gave up 5 bases; unmatched junction bases: 4.

This clone was observed a few times. The chain links TRBV28 to TRBJ2-2, with 8 bases fitting TRBD1. This CDR3 region has 16 residues. CDR1 is MDHEN and CDR2 is SYDVKM in the germline V gene. V lost 5 bases, J lost 0 bases, and 5 bases stayed unmatched. CDR3 DNA: TGTGCCAGCAGTACTCCGACAGGGGCGAACACCGGGGAGCTGTTTTTT. It encodes CASSTPTGANTGELFF.